This T cell receptor beta chain was profiled in a study of shared clonotypes between healthy human individuals (TCRdb year 2020). Looking at the study overall: The cohort comprised two women and a few men aged 18 to 49 years. Per donor, three plates each were used for CD4 naive and CD4 memory, two for CD8 naive, and one for CD8 memory. The study deeply sequenced blood TCR repertoires of 5 or 6 healthy adults to estimate repertoire size and the extent of clonotype sharing between individuals. To increase sequencing depth and limit assay-specific biases, different laboratories used diverse techniques to prepare libraries and sequence TCR repertoires. Per donor, leukapheresis produced somewhere between about 0.85 and 9.5 billion PBMCs. What the research found in general, with its limitations: Incomplete sequencing was indicated by rarefaction of sorted-subset datasets, despite the large sequencing depth. Pairwise subsampling indicated that sequencing depth was expected to affect the degree of clonotype sharing among donors. Higher generation probabilities were observed for clonotypes shared by all four sorted-subset donors than for non-shared clonotypes. Sampling was restricted to blood, and TCR repertoires in tissue are likely to differ from TCR repertoires in blood. Because the study included only a small number of donors, the genetic and exposure-history diversity represented was limited. Naive subsets generally had larger estimated clonotype richness than memory subsets. Sharing across several donors was observed for approximately 4.6% of naive CD4, 3% to 4% of naive CD8, roughly 2.4% of memory CD4, and about 0.38% of memory CD8 clonotypes.

CD8 naive samples consisted of CD45RO-negative cells that were positively selected for CCR7, yielding a CD45RA+CCR7+ population without TemRA cells. Healthy HIV-negative adults with no recently reported acute infections or vaccinations were included as donors. Every donor was a Caucasian adult living in Nashville, Tennessee, USA. Blood was collected by leukapheresis, and PBMCs were isolated by Ficoll-Histopaque density gradient centrifugation and then cryopreserved in liquid nitrogen vapor phase. Analytical flow cytometry was used to check the purity and quantity of every magnetically sorted T cell population. Each sorted fraction had its genomic DNA isolated and then quantified by UV absorbance on a Nanodrop 2000c. TCR CDR3 regions were amplified from genomic DNA by multiplex PCR using the deep immunoSEQ assay. For each cell subset, the extracted genomic DNA was distributed evenly across all wells of several immunoSEQ 96-well plates, and each plate served as one replicate. For sorted subsets, each replicate PCR was loaded with 200 ng genomic DNA, equivalent to roughly 30,000 T cell genomes. Purified libraries were quantified with a Qubit 3.0 fluorometer, sized on a Bioanalyzer 2100, and re-quantified with the KAPA Library Quantification kit. Each immunoSEQ 96-well plate was sequenced on its own single-read 150-cycle Illumina NextSeq 550 flow cell. In the authors' own workflow: The immunoSEQ output contained only junctional sequences without quality scores, so filtering could not match that applied to full-length reads. To assign V/J genes and CDR3, sequences were annotated using PyIR, a Python wrapper for IgBLAST v1.9, with IMGT germline references. Reads were filtered out if the reads had weak V/J assignments (E-value above 1e-6), no CDR3, stop codons, out-of-frame junctions, or ambiguous translated residues. V3J clonotypes were defined as sequences sharing an identical inferred V gene, J gene, and CDR3 amino acid sequence. Percentage overlap between repertoires was calculated by dividing the number of shared unique clonotypes by the size of the smaller repertoire. Repertoire richness was assessed with RTK rarefaction, the Chao1 estimator, and Recon v2.1 estimates of unobserved clonotypes. Generation probabilities for all TCRbeta clonotypes obtained by the gDNA method from several donors were computed using OLGA. TCRdb took over this immuneACCESS table, retaining in-frame rearrangements with V and J assigned. Such tables are incomplete; in checked studies, under half of the missing clones stem from an unresolved V gene, and the remainder is unexplained. The V and J calls and the clone size are those of that table, but D and trimming were determined from the DNA. In all, the sample holds around 600,000 clones, and 95% to 98% of those were seen once. The top ten clones comprise approximately 0.3% of the sample.

This clone was recorded once. What this receptor recognizes is not known. One base away there is no much larger clone; base qualities are not given. The CDR3 runs 19 amino acids, cysteine and phenylalanine included. Only CDR3 DNA remains: 57 bases, in frame from the first base. The chain is assembled from TRBV12-2 and TRBJ2-3; TRBD1, the table's D call, was not compared with the DNA. TRBV12-2 is marked as a pseudogene. Material for sequencing was naive CD8+ T cells sorted from blood. The meaning of the sample's cell subset or site label: CD45RA+CCR7+. The receptor was derived from a man aged 25-45 years in good health. The DNA sequence reads TGTGCAAGTCGCTCCAGGCGAAGGACACTGGATTATGGCACAGATACGCAGTATTTT. This yields the protein CASRSRRRTLDYGTDTQYF.